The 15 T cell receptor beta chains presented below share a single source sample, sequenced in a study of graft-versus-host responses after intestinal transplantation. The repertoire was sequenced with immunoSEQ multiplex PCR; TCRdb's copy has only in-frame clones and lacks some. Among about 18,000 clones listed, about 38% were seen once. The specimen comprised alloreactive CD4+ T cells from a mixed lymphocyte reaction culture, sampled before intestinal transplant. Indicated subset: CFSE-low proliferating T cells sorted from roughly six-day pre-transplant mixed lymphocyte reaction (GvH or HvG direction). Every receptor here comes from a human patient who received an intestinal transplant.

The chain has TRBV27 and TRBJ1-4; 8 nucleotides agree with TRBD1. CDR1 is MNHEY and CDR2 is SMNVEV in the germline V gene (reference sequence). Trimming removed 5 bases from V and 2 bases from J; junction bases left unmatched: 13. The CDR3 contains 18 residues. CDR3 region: CASSPLRQGRSTNEKLFF. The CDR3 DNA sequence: TGTGCCAGCAGTCCTCTAAGACAGGGGAGGTCCACTAATGAAAAACTGTTTTTT. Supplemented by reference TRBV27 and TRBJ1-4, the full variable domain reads EAQVTQNPRYLITVTGKKLTVTCSQNMNHEYMSWYRQDPGLGLRQIYYSMNVEVTDKGDVPEGYKVSRKEKRNFPLILESPSPNQTSLYFCASSPLRQGRSTNEKLFFGSGTQLSVL.

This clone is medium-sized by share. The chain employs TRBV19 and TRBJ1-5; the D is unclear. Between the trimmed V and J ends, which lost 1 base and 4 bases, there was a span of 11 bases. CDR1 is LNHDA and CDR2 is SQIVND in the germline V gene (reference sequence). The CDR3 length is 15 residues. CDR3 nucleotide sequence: TGTGCCAGTAGTATAGTCTCCAGGCCGAATCAGCCCCAGCATTTT. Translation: CASSIVSRPNQPQHF.

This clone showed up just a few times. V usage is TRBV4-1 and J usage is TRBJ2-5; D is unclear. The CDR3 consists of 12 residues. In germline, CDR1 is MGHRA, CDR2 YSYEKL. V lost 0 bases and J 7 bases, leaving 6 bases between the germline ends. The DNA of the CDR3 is TGCGCCAGCAGCCAAGAGGTGGGGACCCAGTACTTC. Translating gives CASSQEVGTQYF.

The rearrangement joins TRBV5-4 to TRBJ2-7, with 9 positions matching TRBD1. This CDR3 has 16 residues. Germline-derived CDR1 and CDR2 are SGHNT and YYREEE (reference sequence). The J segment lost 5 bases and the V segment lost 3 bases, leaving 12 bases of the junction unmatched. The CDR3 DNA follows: TGTGCCAGCAGCTCGACCGGACAGGGGCGAACAAACGAGCAGTACTTC. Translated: CASSSTGQGRTNEQYF.

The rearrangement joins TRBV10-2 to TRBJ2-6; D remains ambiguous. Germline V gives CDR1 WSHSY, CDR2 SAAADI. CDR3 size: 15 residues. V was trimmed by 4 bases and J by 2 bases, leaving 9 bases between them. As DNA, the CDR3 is TGCGCCAGCAGTGGCCGGAACCCTGGGGCCAACGTCCTGACTTTC. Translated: CASSGRNPGANVLTF.

This chain's CDR3 is CASRRARADSNQPQHF. The CDR3 DNA sequence: TGTGCCAGCAGGAGGGCCAGGGCGGATAGCAATCAGCCCCAGCATTTT. The chain recombines TRBV2 with TRBJ1-5, with D tentatively TRBD1 (5 bases). Germline V gene sequence: CDR1 SNHLY, CDR2 FYNNEI. CDR3 size: 16 residues. Trimming stripped 6 bases from V and 0 bases from J, with 15 bases between.

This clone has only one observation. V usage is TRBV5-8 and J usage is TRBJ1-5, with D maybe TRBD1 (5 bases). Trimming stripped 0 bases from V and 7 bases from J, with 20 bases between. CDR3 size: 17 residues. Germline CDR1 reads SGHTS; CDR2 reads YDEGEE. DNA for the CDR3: TGTGCCAGCAGCTTGGATCGGGACGGAGGTGGGTTACAGCCCCAGCATTTT. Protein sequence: CASSLDRDGGGLQPQHF.

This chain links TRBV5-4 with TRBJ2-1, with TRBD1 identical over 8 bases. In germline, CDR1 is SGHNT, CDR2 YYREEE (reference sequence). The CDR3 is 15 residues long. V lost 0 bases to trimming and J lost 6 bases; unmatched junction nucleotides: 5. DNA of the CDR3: TGTGCCAGCAGCTTGGCCCGCAGGGGGCCCAATGAGCAGTTCTTC. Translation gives CASSLARRGPNEQFF.

CDR3 amino acids: CASSLVRGAGALLREQYF. DNA for the CDR3: TGTGCCAGCAGCTTAGTCAGGGGGGCCGGGGCCCTACTCCGCGAGCAGTACTTC. The gene calls are TRBV11-3 and TRBJ2-7; D is perhaps TRBD1 (7 bases). CDR3 length: 18 amino acids. V lost 1 base to trimming and J lost 6 bases, with 25 bases between them. Germline loops: CDR1 SGHNT, CDR2 YENEEA.

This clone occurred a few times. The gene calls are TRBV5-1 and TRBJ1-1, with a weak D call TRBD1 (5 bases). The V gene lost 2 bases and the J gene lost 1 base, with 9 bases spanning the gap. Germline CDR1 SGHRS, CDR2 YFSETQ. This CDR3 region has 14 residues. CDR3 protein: CASSFRAQNTEAFF. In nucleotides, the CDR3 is TGCGCCAGCAGCTTCAGGGCCCAGAACACTGAAGCTTTCTTT.

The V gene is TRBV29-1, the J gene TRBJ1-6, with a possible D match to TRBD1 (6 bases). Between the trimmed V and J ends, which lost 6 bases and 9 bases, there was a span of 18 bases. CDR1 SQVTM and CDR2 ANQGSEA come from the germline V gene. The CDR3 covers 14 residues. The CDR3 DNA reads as TGCAGCGTAAGCATCGGGGGGCTGGGTTCACCCCTCCACTTT. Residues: CSVSIGGLGSPLHF.

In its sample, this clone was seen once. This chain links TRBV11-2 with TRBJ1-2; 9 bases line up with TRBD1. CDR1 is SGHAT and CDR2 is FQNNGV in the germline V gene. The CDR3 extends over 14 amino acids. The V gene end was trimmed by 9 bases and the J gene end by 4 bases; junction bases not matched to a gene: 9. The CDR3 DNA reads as TGTGCCAGTTACCAACAGGGGGCTGGCTATGGCTACACCTTC. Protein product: CASYQQGAGYGYTF.

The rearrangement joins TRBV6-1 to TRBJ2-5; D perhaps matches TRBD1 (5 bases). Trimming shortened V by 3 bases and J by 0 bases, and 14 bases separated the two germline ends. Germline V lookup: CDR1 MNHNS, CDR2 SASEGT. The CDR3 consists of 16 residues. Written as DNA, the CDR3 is TGTGCCAGCAGTGAGAGGTGGACATTAAACCAAGAGACCCAGTACTTC. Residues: CASSERWTLNQETQYF.

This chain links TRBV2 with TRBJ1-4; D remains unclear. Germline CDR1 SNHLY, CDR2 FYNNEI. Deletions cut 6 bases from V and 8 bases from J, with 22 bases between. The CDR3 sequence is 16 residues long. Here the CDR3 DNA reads TGTGCCAGCAGCCCCCCTCCCGGCGGGCCTAGGGAAAAACTGTTTTTT. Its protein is CASSPPPGGPREKLFF.

CDR3 DNA sequence: TGTGCCAGCAGCTACGGGTCGAACACCGGGGAGCTGTTTTTT. Amino acids: CASSYGSNTGELFF. This chain joins TRBV4-2 and TRBJ2-2; D unclear. The germline V gene has CDR1 LGHNA and CDR2 YNFKEQ. Trimming left V 5 bases short and J 0 bases short, with 7 bases between. The CDR3 extends over 14 amino acids.